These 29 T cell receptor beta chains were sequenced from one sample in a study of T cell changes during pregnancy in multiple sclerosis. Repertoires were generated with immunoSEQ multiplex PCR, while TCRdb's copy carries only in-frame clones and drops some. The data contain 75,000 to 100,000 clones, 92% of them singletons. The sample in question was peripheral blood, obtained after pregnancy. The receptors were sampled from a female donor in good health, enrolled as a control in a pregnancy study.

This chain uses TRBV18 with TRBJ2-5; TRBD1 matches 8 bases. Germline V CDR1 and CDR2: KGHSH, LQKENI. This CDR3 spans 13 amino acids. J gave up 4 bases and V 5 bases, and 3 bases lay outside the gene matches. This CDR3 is CASSNTGGETQYF. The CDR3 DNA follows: TGTGCCAGCTCAAATACAGGGGGAGAGACCCAGTACTTC.

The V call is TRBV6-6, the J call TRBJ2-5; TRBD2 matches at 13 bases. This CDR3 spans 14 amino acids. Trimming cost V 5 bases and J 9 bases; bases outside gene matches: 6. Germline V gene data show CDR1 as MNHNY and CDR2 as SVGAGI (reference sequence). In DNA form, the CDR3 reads TGTGCCAGCAGTCAGGGACTAGCGGGGCTCGCCCAGTACTTC. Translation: CASSQGLAGLAQYF.

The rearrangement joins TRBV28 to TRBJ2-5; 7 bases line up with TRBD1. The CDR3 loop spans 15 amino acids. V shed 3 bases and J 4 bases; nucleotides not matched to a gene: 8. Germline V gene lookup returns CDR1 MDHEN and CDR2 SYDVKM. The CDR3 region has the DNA TGTGCCAGCAGTTTTGGCCGTAGGGGGCGAGAGACCCAGTACTTC. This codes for CASSFGRRGRETQYF. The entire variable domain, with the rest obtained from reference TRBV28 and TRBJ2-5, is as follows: DVKVTQSSRYLVKRTGEKVFLECVQDMDHENMFWYRQDPGLGLRLIYFSYDVKMKEKGDIPEGYSVSREKKERFSLILESASTNQTSMYLCASSFGRRGRETQYFGPGTRLLVL.

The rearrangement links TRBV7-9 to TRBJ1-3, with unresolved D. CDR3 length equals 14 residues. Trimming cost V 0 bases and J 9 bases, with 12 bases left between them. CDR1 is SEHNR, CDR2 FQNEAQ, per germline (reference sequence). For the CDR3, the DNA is TGTGCCAGCAGCTTAGCGAACGGTTACGGCACCATATATTTT. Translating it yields CASSLANGYGTIYF.

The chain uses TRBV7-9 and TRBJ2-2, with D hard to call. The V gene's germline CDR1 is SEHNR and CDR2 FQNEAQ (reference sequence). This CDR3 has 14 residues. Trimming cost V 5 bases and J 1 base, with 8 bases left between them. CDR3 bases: TGTGCCAGCAGCGGCACAATGAACACCGGGGAGCTGTTTTTT. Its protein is CASSGTMNTGELFF.

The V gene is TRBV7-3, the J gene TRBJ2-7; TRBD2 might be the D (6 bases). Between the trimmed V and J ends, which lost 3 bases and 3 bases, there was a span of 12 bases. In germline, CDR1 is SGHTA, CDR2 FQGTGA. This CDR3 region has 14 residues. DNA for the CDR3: TGTGCCAGCAGCTTGGGGGGTACAAGCTACGAGCAGTACTTC. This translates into CASSLGGTSYEQYF.

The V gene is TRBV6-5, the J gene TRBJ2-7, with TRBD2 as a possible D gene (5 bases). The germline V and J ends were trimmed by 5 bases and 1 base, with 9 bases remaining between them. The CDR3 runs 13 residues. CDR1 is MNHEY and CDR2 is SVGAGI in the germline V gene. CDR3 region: CASSPPGSYEQYF. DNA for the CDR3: TGTGCCAGCAGTCCGCCGGGGTCCTACGAGCAGTACTTC.

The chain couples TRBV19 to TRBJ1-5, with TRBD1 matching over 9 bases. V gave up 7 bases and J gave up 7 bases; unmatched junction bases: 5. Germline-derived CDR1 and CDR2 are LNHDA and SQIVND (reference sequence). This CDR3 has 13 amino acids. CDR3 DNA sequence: TGTGCCAGTACTACAGGGGGCGTCCAGCCCCAGCATTTT. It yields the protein CASTTGGVQPQHF.

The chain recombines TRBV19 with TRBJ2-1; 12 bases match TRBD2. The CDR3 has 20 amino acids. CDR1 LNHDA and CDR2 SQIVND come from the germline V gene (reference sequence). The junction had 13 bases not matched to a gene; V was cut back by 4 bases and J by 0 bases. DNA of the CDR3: TGTGCCAGTAGTACACTCGGCGGGCTAGCGGGGGGGAGCTCCTACAATGAGCAGTTCTTC. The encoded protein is CASSTLGGLAGGSSYNEQFF.

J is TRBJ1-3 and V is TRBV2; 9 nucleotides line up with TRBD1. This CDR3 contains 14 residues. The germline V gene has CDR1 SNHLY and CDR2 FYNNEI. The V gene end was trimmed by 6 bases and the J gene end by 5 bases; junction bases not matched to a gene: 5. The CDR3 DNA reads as TGTGCCAGCAGGAGACAGGGGGAGCGAAACACCATATATTTT. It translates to CASRRQGERNTIYF.

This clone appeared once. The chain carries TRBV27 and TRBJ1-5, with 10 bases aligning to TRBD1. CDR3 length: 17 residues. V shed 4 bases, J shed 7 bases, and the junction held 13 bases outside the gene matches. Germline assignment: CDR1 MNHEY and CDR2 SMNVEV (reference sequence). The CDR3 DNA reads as TGTGCCAGCAGTTCCATTTGGGGACAGGGGCCTGACCAGCCCCAGCATTTT. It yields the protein CASSSIWGQGPDQPQHF.

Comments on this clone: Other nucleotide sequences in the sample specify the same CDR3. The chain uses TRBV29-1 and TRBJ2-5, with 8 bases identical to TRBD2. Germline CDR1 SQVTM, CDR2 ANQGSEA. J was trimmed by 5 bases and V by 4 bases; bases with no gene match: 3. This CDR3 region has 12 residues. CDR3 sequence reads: CSVAGGPETQYF. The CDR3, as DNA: TGCAGCGTTGCGGGGGGGCCGGAGACCCAGTACTTC.

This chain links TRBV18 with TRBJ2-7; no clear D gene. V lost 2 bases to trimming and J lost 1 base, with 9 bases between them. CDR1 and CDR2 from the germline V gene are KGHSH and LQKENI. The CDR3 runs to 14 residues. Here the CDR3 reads CASSPIDKSYEQYF. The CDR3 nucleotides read TGTGCCAGCTCACCAATCGACAAGTCCTACGAGCAGTACTTC.

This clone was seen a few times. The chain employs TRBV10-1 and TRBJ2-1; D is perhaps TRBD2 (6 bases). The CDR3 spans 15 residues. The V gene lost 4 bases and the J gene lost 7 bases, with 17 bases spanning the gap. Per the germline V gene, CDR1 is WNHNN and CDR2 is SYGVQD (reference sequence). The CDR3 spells CASSAGDTPGNEQFF. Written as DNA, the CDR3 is TGCGCCAGCAGTGCGGGGGATACTCCTGGGAATGAGCAGTTCTTC.

The CDR3 sequence is CASSYYGDQPQHF. CDR3 nucleotide sequence: TGTGCCAGCAGTTACTACGGAGATCAGCCCCAGCATTTT. This chain connects TRBV6-5 to TRBJ1-5; unclear D gene. CDR1 and CDR2 (germline): MNHEY, SVGAGI. This CDR3 is built from 13 residues. Deletions cut 1 base from V and 5 bases from J, with 6 bases between.

The CDR3 region is CASSPLRGRALYF. CDR3 bases: TGTGCCAGCAGTCCCCTTCGTGGGAGGGCCTTGTATTTT. The chain joins TRBV28 to TRBJ2-3; TRBD2 agrees at 7 bases. This CDR3 spans 13 amino acids. J lost 14 bases, V lost 5 bases, and 13 bases had no gene match. CDR1 and CDR2 (germline): MDHEN, SYDVKM.

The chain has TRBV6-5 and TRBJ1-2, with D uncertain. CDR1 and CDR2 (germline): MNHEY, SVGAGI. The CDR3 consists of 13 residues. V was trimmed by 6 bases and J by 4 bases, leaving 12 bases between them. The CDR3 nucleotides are TGTGCCAGCAGCCTGGACTCGGGCTATGGCTACACCTTC. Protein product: CASSLDSGYGYTF.

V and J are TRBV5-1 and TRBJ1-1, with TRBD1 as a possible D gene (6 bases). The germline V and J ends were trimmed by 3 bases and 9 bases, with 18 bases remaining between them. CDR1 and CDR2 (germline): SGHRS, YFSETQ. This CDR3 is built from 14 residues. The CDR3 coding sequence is TGCGCCAGCAGCTCTATCCCGGACAGTCTTAAAGCTTTCTTT. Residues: CASSSIPDSLKAFF.

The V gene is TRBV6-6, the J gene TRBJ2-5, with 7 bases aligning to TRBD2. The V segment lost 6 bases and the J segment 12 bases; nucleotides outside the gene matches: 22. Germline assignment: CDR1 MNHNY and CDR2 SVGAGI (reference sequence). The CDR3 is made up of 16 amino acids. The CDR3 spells CASSPGGGGRHRGEYF. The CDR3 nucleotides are TGTGCCAGCAGCCCGGGTGGCGGCGGGAGACATCGCGGGGAGTACTTC.

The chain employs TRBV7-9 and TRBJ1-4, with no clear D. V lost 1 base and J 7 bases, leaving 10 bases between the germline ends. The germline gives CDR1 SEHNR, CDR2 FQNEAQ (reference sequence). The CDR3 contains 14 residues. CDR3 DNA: TGTGCCAGCAGCTTAGTCGGGGTTAGTGAAAAACTGTTTTTT. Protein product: CASSLVGVSEKLFF.

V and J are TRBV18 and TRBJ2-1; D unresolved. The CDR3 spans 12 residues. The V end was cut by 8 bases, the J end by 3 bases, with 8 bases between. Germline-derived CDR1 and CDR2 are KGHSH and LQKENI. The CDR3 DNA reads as TGTGCCAGCCACACGGGCTACAATGAGCAGTTCTTC. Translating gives CASHTGYNEQFF.

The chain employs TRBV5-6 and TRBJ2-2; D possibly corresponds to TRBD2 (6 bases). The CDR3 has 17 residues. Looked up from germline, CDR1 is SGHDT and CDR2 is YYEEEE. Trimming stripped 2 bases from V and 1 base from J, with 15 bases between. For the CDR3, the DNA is TGTGCCAGCAGCTTTTCTCAGACTAGGCTGAACACCGGGGAGCTGTTTTTT. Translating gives CASSFSQTRLNTGELFF. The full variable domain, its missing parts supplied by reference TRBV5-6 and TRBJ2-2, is DAGVTQSPTHLIKTRGQQVTLRCSPKSGHDTVSWYQQALGQGPQFIFQYYEEEERQRGNFPDRFSGHQFPNYSSELNVNALLLGDSALYLCASSFSQTRLNTGELFFGEGSRLTVL.

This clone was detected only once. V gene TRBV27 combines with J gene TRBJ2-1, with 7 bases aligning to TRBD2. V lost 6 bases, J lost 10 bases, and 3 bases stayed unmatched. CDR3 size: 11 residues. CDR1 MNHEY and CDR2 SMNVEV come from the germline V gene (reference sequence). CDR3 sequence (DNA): TGTGCCAGCAGGAAGCGGGAAGAGCAGTTCTTC. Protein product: CASRKREEQFF.

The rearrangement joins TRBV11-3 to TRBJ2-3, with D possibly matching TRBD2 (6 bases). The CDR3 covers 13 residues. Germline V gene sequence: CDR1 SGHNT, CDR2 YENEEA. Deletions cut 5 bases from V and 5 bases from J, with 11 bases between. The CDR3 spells CASSRAGIDTQYF. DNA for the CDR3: TGTGCCAGCAGCCGTGCGGGGATAGATACGCAGTATTTT.

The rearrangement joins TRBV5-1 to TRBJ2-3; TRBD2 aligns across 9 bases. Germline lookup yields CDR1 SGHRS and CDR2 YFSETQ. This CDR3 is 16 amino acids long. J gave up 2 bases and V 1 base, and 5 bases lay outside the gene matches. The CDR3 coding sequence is TGCGCCAGCAGCTTGATCCTAGCGGGGAACACAGATACGCAGTATTTT. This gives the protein CASSLILAGNTDTQYF.

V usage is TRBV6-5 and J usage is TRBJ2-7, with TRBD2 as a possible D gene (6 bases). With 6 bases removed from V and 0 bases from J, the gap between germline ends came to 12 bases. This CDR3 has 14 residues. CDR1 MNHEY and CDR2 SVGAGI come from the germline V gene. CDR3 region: CASSYGGGSYEQYF. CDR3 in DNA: TGTGCCAGCAGCTACGGGGGAGGCTCCTACGAGCAGTACTTC.

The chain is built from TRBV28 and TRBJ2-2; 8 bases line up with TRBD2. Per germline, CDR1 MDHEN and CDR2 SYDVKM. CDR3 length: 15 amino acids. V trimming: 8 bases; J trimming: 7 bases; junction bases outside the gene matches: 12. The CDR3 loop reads CASVKRESHVGELFF. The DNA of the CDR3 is TGTGCCAGCGTAAAGCGGGAGTCTCATGTCGGGGAGCTGTTTTTT.

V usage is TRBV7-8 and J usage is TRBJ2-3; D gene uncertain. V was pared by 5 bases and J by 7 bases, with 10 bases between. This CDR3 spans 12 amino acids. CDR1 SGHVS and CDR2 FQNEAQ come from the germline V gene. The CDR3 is CASSQVANTQYF. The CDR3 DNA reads TGTGCCAGCAGCCAAGTTGCGAATACGCAGTATTTT.

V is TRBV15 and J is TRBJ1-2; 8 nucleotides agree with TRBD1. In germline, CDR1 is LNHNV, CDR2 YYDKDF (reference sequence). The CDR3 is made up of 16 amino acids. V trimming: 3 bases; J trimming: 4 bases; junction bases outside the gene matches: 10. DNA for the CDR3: TGTGCCACCAGCAGGAGTGGACAGGGCGCAGCCTATGGCTACACCTTC. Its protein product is CATSRSGQGAAYGYTF.